These 14 T cell receptor beta chains were all obtained from the same sample, sequenced in a study of Ad26.COV2.S vaccination and SARS-CoV-2 variants. Profiling relied on immunoSEQ multiplex PCR, and the TCRdb table lists in-frame clones only, not all of them. This sample has almost 400,000 clones, with around 89% found just once. The treatment: some 20 received Ad26.COV2.S at low or high dose, single or two shots; 5 received placebo; per-sample allocation not given. Day 63 following the first vaccine or placebo injection was when the samples were taken. Sequences were derived from peripheral blood, sampled in a trial of Ad26.COV2.S vaccine versus placebo. The receptors stem from a person between 18 and 65 years old who received the Ad26.COV2.S COVID-19 vaccine or a placebo.

The chain combines TRBV24-1 with TRBJ2-1; D remains ambiguous. Germline-derived CDR1 and CDR2 are KGHDR and SFDVKD. The V end was cut by 9 bases, the J end by 2 bases, with 7 bases between. The CDR3 spans 12 residues. The CDR3 bases are TGTGCCACCGAGGCCCCCTACAATGAGCAGTTCTTC. This encodes CATEAPYNEQFF.

DNA of the CDR3: TGTGCCAGCAGCGCACACCCCAGCGGGATGGGGACCTACGAGCAGTACTTC. It encodes CASSAHPSGMGTYEQYF. This chain links TRBV9 with TRBJ2-7, with 7 bases identical to TRBD2. V lost 3 bases to trimming and J lost 2 bases; unmatched junction nucleotides: 14. In germline, CDR1 is SGDLS, CDR2 YYNGEE. This CDR3 region has 17 residues.

The chain joins TRBV7-3 to TRBJ2-1, with TRBD2 matching over 11 bases. V trimming: 1 base; J trimming: 9 bases; junction bases outside the gene matches: 2. Germline CDR1 SGHTA, CDR2 FQGTGA. The CDR3 is made up of 14 amino acids. The CDR3 spells CASSLNLAGGEQFF. The CDR3 nucleotides read TGTGCCAGCAGCTTAAACCTAGCGGGAGGTGAGCAGTTCTTC.

This CDR3 reads CASSRLGGGEQYF. In DNA form, the CDR3 reads TGCGCCAGCAGCCGGCTTGGGGGTGGCGAGCAGTACTTC. The chain carries TRBV5-1 and TRBJ2-7; either TRBD1 or TRBD2 may fit D (5 bases each). Trimming removed 4 bases at V and 6 bases at J, with 14 bases between. The germline CDR1 and CDR2 sequences are SGHRS and YFSETQ. The CDR3 covers 13 residues.

J is TRBJ1-5 and V is TRBV28, with no clear D. In germline, CDR1 is MDHEN, CDR2 SYDVKM. V was trimmed by 5 bases and J by 0 bases, leaving 11 bases between them. This CDR3 is 15 amino acids long. CDR3 bases: TGTGCCAGCAGTGTAACACCTTATAGCAATCAGCCCCAGCATTTT. Translation gives CASSVTPYSNQPQHF.

V usage is TRBV11-2 and J usage is TRBJ2-1; 7 positions match TRBD2. This CDR3 has 15 amino acids. Germline CDR1 reads SGHAT; CDR2 reads FQNNGV. After removal of 6 bases from V and 1 base from J, the junction contained 6 bases not matched to a gene. The CDR3 DNA sequence: TGTGCCAGCAGTCGGGAGGTCAGTTCCTACAATGAGCAGTTCTTC. Amino acid sequence: CASSREVSSYNEQFF.

The chain carries TRBV2 and TRBJ2-2; a possible D gene is TRBD2 (6 bases). Trimming stripped 6 bases from V and 3 bases from J, with 14 bases between. This CDR3 has 15 amino acids. Germline V gene sequence: CDR1 SNHLY, CDR2 FYNNEI. The CDR3 reads CASRTQAGDTGELFF. CDR3 nucleotides: TGTGCCAGCAGAACACAAGCGGGCGACACCGGGGAGCTGTTTTTT.

This chain uses TRBV7-6 with TRBJ1-5; tentative D call: TRBD1 (6 bases). The V gene's germline CDR1 is SGHVS and CDR2 FNYEAQ. V dropped 1 base and J dropped 2 bases, with 12 bases sitting between them. The CDR3 has 16 residues. Here the CDR3 reads CASSLGPKGGNQPQHF. DNA for the CDR3: TGTGCCAGCAGCTTAGGTCCTAAGGGGGGCAATCAGCCCCAGCATTTT.

The rearrangement links TRBV7-9 to TRBJ2-1; the D gene is possibly TRBD2 (6 bases). CDR1 SEHNR and CDR2 FQNEAQ come from the germline V gene (reference sequence). V lost 5 bases to trimming and J lost 7 bases, with 21 bases between them. The CDR3 consists of 16 residues. The CDR3 loop is CASSQGDFLGDNEQFF. The CDR3, as DNA: TGTGCCAGCAGCCAAGGGGACTTCCTAGGGGATAATGAGCAGTTCTTC.

The genes are TRBV4-1 and TRBJ2-1; no clear D. The CDR3 consists of 15 residues. The V gene lost 0 bases and the J gene lost 6 bases, with 12 bases spanning the gap. Looked up from germline, CDR1 is MGHRA and CDR2 is YSYEKL. This chain's CDR3 is CASSQELTLGNEQFF. CDR3 nucleotides: TGCGCCAGCAGCCAAGAATTGACCTTGGGCAATGAGCAGTTCTTC.

CDR3 DNA: TGCACCAGCAGCCAGACCTGGGGTAGCACAGATACGCAGTATTTT. Protein product: CTSSQTWGSTDTQYF. The V gene is TRBV1, the J gene TRBJ2-3. TRBV1 is deemed a pseudogene. The CDR3 totals 15 residues.

This clone was seen just once. The rearrangement uses TRBV18 and TRBJ1-1; 8 bases fit TRBD1. This CDR3 has 12 residues. Germline V lookup: CDR1 KGHSH, CDR2 LQKENI. Trimming cost V 4 bases and J 8 bases; bases outside gene matches: 3. CDR3 amino acids: CASSRGQAEAFF. The CDR3 region has the DNA TGTGCCAGCTCACGGGGACAGGCAGAAGCTTTCTTT.

The chain combines TRBV7-3 with TRBJ2-6; maybe TRBD1 (5 bases). This CDR3 is built from 17 residues. The ends were cut back, 5 bases at V and 0 bases at J, with 14 bases in the middle. Germline CDR1 reads SGHTA; CDR2 reads FQGTGA. The CDR3 loop is CASSLSAGNSGANVLTF. The CDR3 DNA follows: TGTGCCAGCAGCCTATCCGCAGGGAACTCTGGGGCCAACGTCCTGACTTTC.

The CDR3 nucleotides read TGTGCCATCAGTGAAGCTGATCCCACAGATACGCAGTATTTT. Translating it yields CAISEADPTDTQYF. V is TRBV10-3 and J is TRBJ2-3, with D uncertain. V dropped 3 bases and J dropped 2 bases, with 9 bases sitting between them. Germline CDR1 ENHRY, CDR2 SYGVKD. This CDR3 region has 14 residues.